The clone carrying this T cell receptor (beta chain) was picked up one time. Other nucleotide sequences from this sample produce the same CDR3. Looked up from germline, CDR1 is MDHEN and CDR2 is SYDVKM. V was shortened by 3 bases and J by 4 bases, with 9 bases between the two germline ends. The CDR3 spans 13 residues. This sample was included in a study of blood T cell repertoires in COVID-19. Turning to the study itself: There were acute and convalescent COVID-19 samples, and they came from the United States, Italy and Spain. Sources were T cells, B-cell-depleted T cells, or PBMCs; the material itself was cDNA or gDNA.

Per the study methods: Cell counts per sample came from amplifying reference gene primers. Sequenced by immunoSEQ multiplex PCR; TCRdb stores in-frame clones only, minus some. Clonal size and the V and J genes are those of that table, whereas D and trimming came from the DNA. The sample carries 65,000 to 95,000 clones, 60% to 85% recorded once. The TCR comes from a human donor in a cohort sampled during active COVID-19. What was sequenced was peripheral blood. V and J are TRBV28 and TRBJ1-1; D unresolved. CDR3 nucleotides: TGTGCCAGCAGTTTGATTCGGGGCACTGAAGCTTTCTTT. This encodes CASSLIRGTEAFF.